The 10 T cell receptor beta chains given below trace back to one sample, sequenced in a study of T cells after yellow fever vaccination (dated by TCRdb to the late 2010s). What this sample's treatment or condition label stands for: live attenuated yellow fever vaccine strain. Libraries came from 5' RACE. Sequencing used an Illumina HiSeq 2500. TCRdb reprocessing: public reads trimmed at Q25 with fastp, clones called with MiXCR, in-frame beta chains kept. CDR3 protein duplicates are merged, each entry listing the most common genes and DNA. The sample table records a few hundred thousand distinct CDR3 sequences; 6.5% to 8.5% of these occur just once. The ten largest account for about 0.85% of the sample. The input for sequencing was CD4+ T cells sorted from PBMCs, taken 15 days after the yellow fever booster vaccination. The receptor set was obtained from a man aged 30 to 39 who received the YFV17D yellow fever vaccine.

The table lists this clonotype with many counts. Germline is not matched at one junction end, which may reflect a read error. J is TRBJ2-5 and V is TRBV7-2; 7 bases align to TRBD1. The CDR3 covers 16 residues. Germline V CDR1 and CDR2: SGHTA, FQGNSA. In nucleotides, the CDR3 is TGTGCCAGCAGCTCCTTCGGGACAGATAGGAGAGAGGCCCAGTACTTC. Encoded protein: CASSSFGTDRREAQYF.

There are a few counts of this clonotype. The V and J genes are TRBV20-1 and TRBJ2-1; no reliable D call. CDR3 length: 14 residues. V dropped 5 bases and J dropped 0 bases, with 11 bases sitting between them. The germline gives CDR1 DFQATT, CDR2 SNEGSKA (reference sequence). For the CDR3, the DNA is TGCAGTGCTCTTAAAACGAGCTCCTACAATGAGCAGTTCTTC. It translates to CSALKTSSYNEQFF.

The chain couples TRBV5-1 to TRBJ2-7; possible D gene TRBD1, 7 bases. The CDR3 runs to 13 residues. Trimming left V 3 bases short and J 4 bases short, with 11 bases between. Germline V CDR1 and CDR2: SGHRS, YFSETQ. CDR3 residues: CASSWGDRYEQYF. CDR3 in DNA: TGCGCCAGCAGCTGGGGGGACAGATACGAGCAGTACTTC.

The gene calls are TRBV10-2 and TRBJ2-1; D is perhaps TRBD1 (5 bases). The V and J ends lost 4 bases and 10 bases respectively, with 8 bases between them. Germline V gene lookup returns CDR1 WSHSY and CDR2 SAAADI. The CDR3 totals 11 residues. The chain's CDR3 is CASSGAGEQFF. The DNA for the CDR3 is TGCGCCAGCAGTGGTGCAGGGGAGCAGTTCTTC.

The table lists this clonotype with a few counts. The chain recombines TRBV14 with TRBJ1-5; D is undetermined. The CDR3 has 16 amino acids. Germline CDR1 SGHDN, CDR2 FVKESK. V was cut by 1 base and J by 2 bases, with 12 bases left in between. CDR3 amino acids: CASSQGSGRGNQPQHF. DNA for the CDR3: TGTGCCAGCAGCCAAGGGTCTGGAAGGGGCAATCAGCCCCAGCATTTT.

This clonotype was counted between two and nine times. CDR3 DNA: TGCGCCAGCAGCCAAGAAGATTCGGTTTTCGGTGGCAATGAGCAGTTCTTC. Protein product: CASSQEDSVFGGNEQFF. The chain recombines TRBV4-3 with TRBJ2-1; D remains ambiguous. The CDR3 contains 17 residues. Per germline, CDR1 LGHNA and CDR2 YSLEER. The V end was cut by 0 bases, the J end by 6 bases, with 18 bases between.

The genes are TRBV5-1 and TRBJ2-3; 7 bases align to TRBD2. The CDR3 loop spans 17 amino acids. V was clipped by 2 bases and J by 4 bases; unmatched bases: 13. The germline V gene has CDR1 SGHRS and CDR2 YFSETQ. The CDR3 bases are TGCGCCAGCAGCTTTTTCCTTGGCGGGAGTAGCGCAGATACGCAGTATTTT. Translating it yields CASSFFLGGSSADTQYF.

This clonotype has a handful of counts. The V and J genes are TRBV20-1 and TRBJ2-1, with 13 bases matching TRBD2. This CDR3 region has 14 residues. V shed 3 bases and J 6 bases; nucleotides not matched to a gene: 2. Germline CDR1 reads DFQATT; CDR2 reads SNEGSKA (reference sequence). The CDR3 nucleotides read TGCAGTGCTAGGGGACTAGCGGGGATCAATGAGCAGTTCTTC. It translates to CSARGLAGINEQFF.

This clonotype came up many times. The V call is TRBV9, the J call TRBJ2-3; the match to TRBD1 covers 8 bases. This CDR3 has 17 residues. The V gene's germline CDR1 is SGDLS and CDR2 YYNGEE. Germline trimming cut 0 bases from V and 1 base from J; bases unmatched to any gene: 7. CDR3 DNA sequence: TGTGCCAGCAGCGTAGACCTCAGGGGGCTAGGCACAGATACGCAGTATTTT. The encoded protein is CASSVDLRGLGTDTQYF.

This clonotype was detected a few times. The chain joins TRBV15 to TRBJ1-1; D is perhaps TRBD1 (5 bases). Trimming shortened V by 4 bases and J by 2 bases, and 8 bases separated the two germline ends. Germline CDR1 LNHNV, CDR2 YYDKDF (reference sequence). The CDR3 is made up of 13 amino acids. CDR3 amino acids: CATSTDSNTEAFF. CDR3 bases: TGTGCCACCAGCACCGACAGTAACACTGAAGCTTTCTTT. Variable domain in full (rest from reference TRBV15 and TRBJ1-1): DAMVIQNPRYQVTQFGKPVTLSCSQTLNHNVMYWYQQKSSQAPKLLFHYYDKDFNNEADTPDNFQSRRPNTSFCFLDIRSPGLGDTAMYLCATSTDSNTEAFFGQGTRLTVV.